This T cell receptor beta chain was sequenced for a study of response to subunit inactivated influenza vaccine (dated by TCRdb to 2016 to 2019). About the study as a whole: Deep quantitative T cell receptor repertoire profiling was used in the study to track responses to a trivalent subunit inactivated influenza vaccine. Broader findings and caveats from the paper: It was suggested by the authors that each seasonal influenza vaccination may recruit only a limited number of new T cells.

The V end loses 7 bases and the J end loses 0 bases, and a stretch of 11 bases separates them. Including cysteine and phenylalanine, the CDR3 has 13 amino acids. Only the CDR3 portion is preserved as DNA: 39 bases, with reading frame beginning at the first base. From the germline V gene, CDR1 is SQVTM and CDR2 is ANQGSEA. The library relied on RT-PCR. Sequencing used an Illumina HiSeq 2500. In TCRdb, the public reads were trimmed at Q25 with fastp and aligned with MiXCR, with productive beta chains retained. Records with the same CDR3 protein are collapsed into one entry carrying the most frequent genes and DNA. This sample holds 500,000 to 600,000 distinct CDR3 sequences; 10% to 15% were observed only once. Clones ranked in the top ten supply over 10% of the sample. The sample's time point label is to be understood as: more than 40 days after influenza vaccine administration. In regard to this clonotype: No antigen is known for it. Qualities for individual bases were not recorded, and no much larger clone is one base off.

This clonotype was sampled from a man over 45 who received an inactivated influenza vaccine. Donor details come from another sample of the same person, matched by shared clones. The source was PBMCs from blood, collected about 40 days after vaccination. The sequence is built from TRBV29-1 and TRBJ2-3; the D assignment is uncertain and may be TRBD1 or TRBD2, with 5 bases supporting each. The DNA sequence follows: TGCAGCGGGGGGATGAGGAGCACAGATACGCAGTATTTT. This encodes CSGGMRSTDTQYF.